These T cell receptor beta chains were read from a single sample in a study of T cells in Graves' hyperthyroidism and ophthalmopathy. TCRdb reprocessed the multiplex PCR reads with MiXCR, giving one entry per CDR3 protein. The data show roughly 250,000 distinct CDR3 sequences, about 20% seen once. Sequencing was performed on blood. These receptors originate from a man aged 25-45 years with Graves' ophthalmopathy. CDR3s leave out the opening cysteine and the closing phenylalanine or tryptophan.

v_call	j_call	cdr3_aa
TRBV28	TRBJ1-2	ASSPSGEYYGYT
TRBV18	TRBJ2-7	ASSPRTSLSYEQY
TRBV10-3	TRBJ1-2	AISEEGTRGYT
TRBV20-1	TRBJ2-3	SFLSGPTDTQY
TRBV12-3/TRBV12-4	TRBJ1-1	ASSLALTRTEEAF
TRBV7-8	TRBJ1-2	ASRGLSGAQGYT
TRBV19	TRBJ1-2	ASSTGGTNYGYT
TRBV5-1	TRBJ1-1	ASSNRDGGNTEAF
TRBV2	TRBJ2-3	ASSTDGTDTQY
TRBV29-1	TRBJ2-3	SVADRGRSDTQY
TRBV11-2	TRBJ1-2	ASSREGQGHVNYGYT
TRBV30	TRBJ1-1	AWTAGTHTEAF
TRBV12-3/TRBV12-4	TRBJ2-5	ASSRVTSGRARETQY
TRBV28	TRBJ1-5	ASSPPEANQPQH
TRBV7-8	TRBJ1-1	ASSPRARMNTEAF
TRBV2	TRBJ2-1	ASSGREQGAGTSGFSYNEQF
TRBV28	TRBJ1-2	ASIDRVFYGYT
TRBV30	TRBJ1-5	AWSVARVAPSNQPQH
TRBV28	TRBJ2-4	ASTLGGVGAKNIQY
TRBV28	TRBJ2-5	ASSFFDRAGTQY
TRBV2	TRBJ2-4	ASGTSGIGKNIQY
TRBV5-1	TRBJ2-7	ASSFGGTLHEQY
TRBV5-1	TRBJ2-1	ASSFPTGINEQF
TRBV7-2	TRBJ1-3	ASSPAGYGAGNTIY
TRBV5-5	TRBJ2-2	ASSSSATATGELF
TRBV7-3	TRBJ2-5	ASSLRVKETQY
TRBV20-1	TRBJ2-3	SARGGSALTADTQY
TRBV30	TRBJ1-1	AWSAHLGGANTEAF
TRBV28	TRBJ2-3	ASSLPAGGADTQY
TRBV19	TRBJ2-2	ASRDRGLSGELF
TRBV9	TRBJ2-5	ASSVGVGRGHQETQY
TRBV28	TRBJ1-1	ASSLQGASTEAF
TRBV27	TRBJ2-1	ASSLSGIQLGNEQF
TRBV10-3	TRBJ1-1	AIRGTGLNTEAF
TRBV3-1	TRBJ2-3	ASSQDLLAGVADTQY
TRBV28	TRBJ1-5	ASSFIGRQPQH
TRBV27	TRBJ2-5	ASSFAGIAETQY
TRBV2	TRBJ1-1	ASSELGQGAEAF
TRBV28	TRBJ2-1	ASSSIAGVGDEQF
TRBV10-3	TRBJ1-1	AISELGQGNTEAF
TRBV6-6	TRBJ2-5	ASSYSVVAGAGETQY
TRBV6-1	TRBJ2-3	ASSEILTDTQY
TRBV29-1	TRBJ2-1	SVSRTSDYSSTTNNEQF
TRBV5-8	TRBJ2-1	ASVLAVEQF
TRBV11-3	TRBJ2-1	ASSLRSSGTGNEQF
TRBV6-5	TRBJ1-1	ASSFRDATEAF
TRBV12-3/TRBV12-4	TRBJ2-1	ASSTVRDPKPPEQF
TRBV5-1	TRBJ2-7	ASSLAGLAGGRNSYEQY
TRBV3-1	TRBJ2-1	ASTYSGSSYNEQF
TRBV15	TRBJ2-3	ATSREGFTDTQY
TRBV18	TRBJ2-2	ASSVQGNTGELF
TRBV2	TRBJ2-3	ASSVQNTDTQY
TRBV2	TRBJ2-7	ASRLGGSSDEQY